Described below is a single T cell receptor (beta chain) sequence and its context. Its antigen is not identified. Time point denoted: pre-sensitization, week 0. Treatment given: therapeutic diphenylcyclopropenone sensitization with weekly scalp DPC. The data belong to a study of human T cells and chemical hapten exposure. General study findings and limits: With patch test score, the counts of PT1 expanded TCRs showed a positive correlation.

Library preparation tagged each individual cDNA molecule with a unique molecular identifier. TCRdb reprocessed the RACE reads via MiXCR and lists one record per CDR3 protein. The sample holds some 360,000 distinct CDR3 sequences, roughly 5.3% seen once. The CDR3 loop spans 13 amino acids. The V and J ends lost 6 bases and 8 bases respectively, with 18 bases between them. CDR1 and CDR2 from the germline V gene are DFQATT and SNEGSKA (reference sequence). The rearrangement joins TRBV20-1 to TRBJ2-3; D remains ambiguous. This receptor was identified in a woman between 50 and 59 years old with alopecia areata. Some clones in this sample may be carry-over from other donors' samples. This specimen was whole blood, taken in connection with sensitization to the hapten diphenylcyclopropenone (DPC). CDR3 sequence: CSAGTSSPPTQYF. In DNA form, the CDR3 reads TGCAGTGCCGGAACCTCTAGTCCCCCTACGCAGTATTTT.